This TCR beta chain was captured by sequencing in a study of T cells after yellow fever vaccination. For the study at large: In the case of low-cell-number fractions, SMART-Seq v4 Ultra Low Input was used for preparation. Regarding the study as a whole: Overlap between CD4 and CD8 compartments was detected for a small share of clonotypes. Weaker, the secondary response had a peak occurring faster, on day 5 versus 15.

The V end was cut by 8 bases, the J end by 4 bases, with 8 bases between. Germline V gene sequence: CDR1 SGHTA, CDR2 FQGNSA. The CDR3 is made up of 11 amino acids. This clonotype was seen more than once but under ten times. Its specificity is not known. Using its own MiXCR run on the 5' RACE reads, TCRdb lists one record per CDR3 protein. The profile covers some 160,000 distinct CDR3 sequences, with roughly a tenth appearing a single time and 35% to 40% taken by the ten largest. This material consisted of CD8+ T cells sorted from PBMCs, taken 45 days after the yellow fever booster vaccination. The genes are TRBV7-2 and TRBJ2-5; maybe TRBD1 (6 bases). The source is a man in his late teens or twenties who received the YFV17D yellow fever vaccine. The CDR3 here is CASGGRETQYF. The CDR3 region has the DNA TGTGCCAGCGGGGGCCGAGAGACCCAGTACTTC.